A single sample gave rise to the 12 T cell receptor beta chains below, sequenced in a study of regulatory T cells in long-lasting Graves disease. The authors built TCR beta libraries using iRepertoire HTBI primers and Arm-PCR of CDR3 regions. TCRdb used MiXCR to reprocess the multiplex PCR reads, holding one entry per CDR3 protein. The sample consists of hundreds of thousands of distinct CDR3 sequences, about 20% of them appearing once. Time point defined: persistent/refractory GD, antithyroid drugs over 5 years with positive TRAb. Extracted RNA from PBMCs served as the source of the TCR library. The material sequenced was peripheral blood mononuclear cells (PBMCs), taken when the disease was refractory, from a patient treated with antithyroid drugs. Receptors were obtained from a female donor with Graves disease.

This clonotype was detected a few times. The chain recombines TRBV9 with TRBJ2-2, with D perhaps TRBD2 (5 bases). V was trimmed by 0 bases and J by 7 bases, leaving 10 bases between them. Germline V lookup: CDR1 SGDLS, CDR2 YYNGEE. The CDR3 extends over 14 amino acids. Here the CDR3 reads CASSVAGFGGELFF. The CDR3 DNA sequence: TGTGCCAGCAGCGTAGCGGGGTTCGGCGGGGAGCTGTTTTTT.

With respect to this clonotype: The junction and the germline gene differ at one end; a read error may be behind it. The chain carries TRBV19 and TRBJ1-1; D is possibly TRBD1 (6 bases). Germline lookup yields CDR1 LNHDA and CDR2 SQIVND (reference sequence). This CDR3 has 13 residues. CDR3 region: CAGSKTGNTEAFF. The CDR3 DNA follows: TGTGCCGGTAGTAAGACAGGGAACACTGAAGCTTTCTTT. The entire variable domain, with the rest obtained from reference TRBV19 and TRBJ1-1, is as follows: DGGITQSPKYLFRKEGQNVTLSCEQNLNHDAMYWYRQDPGQGLRLIYYSQIVNDFQKGDIAEGYSVSREKKESFPLTVTSAQKNPTAFYLCAGSKTGNTEAFFGQGTRLTVV.

This clonotype has just a few counts. The chain employs TRBV6-2 or TRBV6-3 and TRBJ2-7, with 9 bases matching TRBD2. The V gene's germline CDR1 is MNHEY and CDR2 SVGEGT. This CDR3 region has 17 residues. Trimming took 0 bases from V and 4 from J; bases not matched to a gene: 10. CDR3 sequence reads: CASSYSEVSGGLYEQYF. The CDR3, as DNA: TGTGCCAGCAGTTACTCGGAAGTTAGCGGGGGACTTTACGAGCAGTACTTC.

The V call is TRBV28, the J call TRBJ2-2; 9 bases agree with TRBD2. The CDR3 is 16 residues long. With V trimmed by 3 bases and J by 5 bases, 7 bases remained unmatched. Germline CDR1 MDHEN, CDR2 SYDVKM. The CDR3 sequence: CASSFFSGSGTGELFF. DNA for the CDR3: TGTGCCAGCAGTTTTTTTAGCGGGAGCGGAACCGGGGAGCTGTTTTTT.

V and J are TRBV6-1 and TRBJ2-7; perhaps TRBD2 as D (5 bases). This CDR3 comprises 13 residues. Germline V gene data show CDR1 as MNHNS and CDR2 as SASEGT. Trimming removed 11 bases at V and 4 bases at J, with 18 bases between. The CDR3 here is CAGSLWENYEQYF. Here the CDR3 DNA reads TGTGCCGGGTCTCTGTGGGAGAATTACGAGCAGTACTTC.

This clonotype was observed a handful of times. V usage is TRBV11-2 and J usage is TRBJ2-1, with D possibly called TRBD1 or TRBD2 (5 bases each). The CDR3 has 16 residues. Per germline, CDR1 SGHAT and CDR2 FQNNGV. V lost 4 bases to trimming and J lost 2 bases, with 15 bases between them. CDR3 sequence reads: CASSSSGRNAYNEQFF. DNA of the CDR3: TGTGCCAGCAGCTCGTCGGGGCGGAACGCCTACAATGAGCAGTTCTTC.

This clonotype was counted a few times. This chain links TRBV11-2 with TRBJ1-3; TRBD1 might be the D (5 bases). CDR1 and CDR2 from the germline V gene are SGHAT and FQNNGV. V was pared by 2 bases and J by 2 bases, with 10 bases between. The CDR3 is made up of 15 amino acids. As DNA, the CDR3 is TGTGCCAGCAGCTTAAGGGGAGCCCCTGGAAACACCATATATTTT. Residues: CASSLRGAPGNTIYF.

CDR3 loop: CASSYNLGPAGGQAKNIQYF. In nucleotides, the CDR3 is TGTGCCAGCAGTTATAATTTGGGACCAGCGGGAGGTCAGGCCAAAAACATTCAGTACTTC. The gene calls are TRBV6-2 or TRBV6-3 and TRBJ2-4; 9 bases fit TRBD2. Per germline, CDR1 MNHEY and CDR2 SVGEGT. V gave up 3 bases and J gave up 1 base; unmatched junction bases: 16. The CDR3 is made up of 20 amino acids.

The chain recombines TRBV29-1 with TRBJ2-6, with a tentative D call TRBD2 (5 bases). The CDR3 spans 14 residues. CDR1 and CDR2 from the germline V gene are SQVTM and ANQGSEA. Trimming took off 7 bases at V and 2 bases at J, with 12 bases between the two ends. In DNA form, the CDR3 reads TGCAGCGCCAACCTCGGGACTGGGGCCAACGTCCTGACTTTC. Translated, it gives CSANLGTGANVLTF.

This clonotype was seen only a few times. The chain joins TRBV10-3 to TRBJ2-5; a possible D gene is TRBD2 (6 bases). Germline V gene data show CDR1 as ENHRY and CDR2 as SYGVKD. The CDR3 is 14 residues long. The V gene lost 3 bases and the J gene lost 4 bases, with 12 bases spanning the gap. The CDR3 DNA reads TGTGCCATCAGTGATGGAGGGGCGCTAGAGACCCAGTACTTC. Protein: CAISDGGALETQYF.

The chain couples TRBV7-6 to TRBJ2-7; 8 bases align to TRBD1. This CDR3 region has 13 residues. V gave up 5 bases and J gave up 5 bases; unmatched junction bases: 5. Germline V lookup: CDR1 SGHVS, CDR2 FNYEAQ. Here the CDR3 DNA reads TGTGCCAGCAGCCAACAGGGGGTCCACGAGCAGTACTTC. It encodes CASSQQGVHEQYF.

There are a few counts of this clonotype. The chain joins TRBV5-4 to TRBJ1-1; TRBD1 is a possible D gene (6 bases). This CDR3 comprises 15 residues. Trimming cost V 5 bases and J 4 bases, with 18 bases left between them. Germline values: CDR1 SGHNT, CDR2 YYREEE (reference sequence). The CDR3: CASSPEQGLGTEAFF. The CDR3 DNA reads TGTGCCAGCAGTCCTGAACAGGGACTAGGCACTGAAGCTTTCTTT.